A selection of T cell receptor beta chains follows, all from one sample in a study of cytomegalovirus exposure and HLA in healthy donors. Sequencing used immunoSEQ multiplex PCR; TCRdb keeps in-frame clones, though not all of them. The sample records under 200,000 clones, over 65% being singletons. The sample consisted of PBMCs. The receptors derive from a man aged 55 to 70 in good health and CMV-seronegative. Both conserved end residues are part of each CDR3.

v_call,j_call,cdr3_length,cdr3_aa
TRBV7-6,TRBJ2-3,19,CASSSIIGGGLAGSDTQYF
TRBV4-3,TRBJ1-1,13,CASSQQGASEAFF
TRBV4-1,TRBJ2-7,16,CASSQANQGSKGEQYF
TRBV6-6,TRBJ2-7,15,CASSYRAGKTYEQYF
TRBV6-6,TRBJ1-1,13,CATRGGMNTEAFF
TRBV6-5,TRBJ1-1,13,CASSYTGVVEAFF
TRBV5-5,TRBJ1-5,17,CASSRGGEALSNQPQHF
TRBV29-1,TRBJ2-7,11,CSVGTGREQYF
TRBV5-1,TRBJ2-7,14,CASSGATGTYEQYF
TRBV30,TRBJ2-1,15,CAWSVPSPGYNEQFF
TRBV4-2,TRBJ2-1,17,CASSQGIWLAGYDEQFF
TRBV11-2,TRBJ2-7,16,CASSPAGVEMSYEQYF
TRBV6-6,TRBJ1-1,13,CASNPGTGNEAFF
TRBV27,TRBJ1-1,14,CASSLFYRNTEAFF
TRBV4-2,TRBJ2-3,15,CASRSREGAADTQYF